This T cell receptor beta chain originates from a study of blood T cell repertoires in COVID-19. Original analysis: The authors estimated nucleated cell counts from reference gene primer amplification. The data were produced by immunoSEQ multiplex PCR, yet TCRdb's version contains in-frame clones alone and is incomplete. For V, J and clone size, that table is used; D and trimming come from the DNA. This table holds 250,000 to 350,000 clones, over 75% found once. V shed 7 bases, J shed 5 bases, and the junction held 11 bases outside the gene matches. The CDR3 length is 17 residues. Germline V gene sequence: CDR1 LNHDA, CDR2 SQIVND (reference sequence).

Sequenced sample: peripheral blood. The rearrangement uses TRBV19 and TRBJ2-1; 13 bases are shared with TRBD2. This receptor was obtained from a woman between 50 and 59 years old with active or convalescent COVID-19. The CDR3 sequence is CASTGLAGALGNNEQFF. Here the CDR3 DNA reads TGTGCCAGTACCGGACTAGCGGGGGCCCTTGGGAACAATGAGCAGTTCTTC.